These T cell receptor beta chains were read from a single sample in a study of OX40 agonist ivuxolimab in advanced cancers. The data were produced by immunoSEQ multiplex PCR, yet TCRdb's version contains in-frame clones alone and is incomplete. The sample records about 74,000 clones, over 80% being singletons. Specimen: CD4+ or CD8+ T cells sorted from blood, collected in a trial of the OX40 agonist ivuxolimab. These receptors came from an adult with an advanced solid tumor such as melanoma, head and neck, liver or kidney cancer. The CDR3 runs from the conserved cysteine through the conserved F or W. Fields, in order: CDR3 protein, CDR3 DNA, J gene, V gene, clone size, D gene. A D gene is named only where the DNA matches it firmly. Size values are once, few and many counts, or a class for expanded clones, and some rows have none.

CDR3: CASSPPTSDSSYEQYF; DNA: TGTGCCAGCAGCCCTCCTACTAGCGACAGCTCCTACGAGCAGTACTTC; J: TRBJ2-7; V: TRBV7-9; size: NA; D: TRBD2
CDR3: CASRGTGDYEQYF; DNA: TGTGCCAGCCGGGGGACAGGGGACTACGAGCAGTACTTC; J: TRBJ2-7; V: TRBV7-9; size: NA; D: TRBD1
CDR3: CASSLWGTSGISYEQYF; DNA: TGTGCCAGCAGTTTATGGGGGACTAGCGGGATTTCCTACGAGCAGTACTTC; J: TRBJ2-7; V: TRBV27; size: NA; D: TRBD2
CDR3: CACTGFGYEQYF; DNA: TGTGCCTGTACAGGGTTTGGATACGAGCAGTACTTC; J: TRBJ2-7; V: TRBV30; size: NA; D: NA
CDR3: CASSPGDSSYEQYF; DNA: TGTGCCAGCAGTCCCGGGGACAGCTCCTACGAGCAGTACTTC; J: TRBJ2-7; V: TRBV2; size: NA; D: TRBD1
CDR3: CASSQDRAGAATPQHF; DNA: TGTGCCAGCAGCCAAGATCGGGCAGGGGCCGCCACGCCCCAGCATTTT; J: TRBJ1-5; V: TRBV4-2; size: NA; D: NA
CDR3: CASSLAQQETQYF; DNA: TGTGCCAGCAGCTTAGCACAGCAAGAGACCCAGTACTTC; J: TRBJ2-5; V: TRBV7-9; size: once; D: NA
CDR3: CASSHPGGILAKNIQYF; DNA: TGTGCCAGCAGCCACCCGGGTGGTATCCTAGCCAAAAACATTCAGTACTTC; J: TRBJ2-4; V: TRBV7-2; size: NA; D: NA
CDR3: CASSSPPWTQSGEQYF; DNA: TGTGCCAGCAGTTCCCCTCCGTGGACCCAATCCGGCGAGCAGTACTTC; J: TRBJ2-7; V: TRBV27; size: NA; D: NA
CDR3: CASSLGPTSSYEQYF; DNA: TGTGCCAGCAGTTTAGGACCCACAAGCTCCTACGAGCAGTACTTC; J: TRBJ2-7; V: TRBV27; size: few; D: NA